These T cell receptor beta chains were read from a single sample in a study of beta chain features in type 1 diabetes. TCRdb's table, derived via immunoSEQ multiplex PCR, lists solely in-frame clones and lacks some. The data contain about 930,000 clones, roughly 15% of them singletons. Sequencing input: naive CD4+ T cells from blood. These receptors all stem from a woman aged 18-29 years in good health. CDR3s include the opening cysteine and the closing phenylalanine or tryptophan.

CDR3aa	len	j_gene	v_gene
CASSLALNLPGETQYF	16	TRBJ2-5	TRBV7-2
CASSQNSHRSSGANVLTF	18	TRBJ2-6	TRBV4-2
CASSRIGGGAYNEQFF	16	TRBJ2-1	TRBV5-8
CASSRAGDTQYF	12	TRBJ2-3	TRBV6-5
CASSIGIPTRDEVRSYNEQFF	21	TRBJ2-1	TRBV19
CATSGTGGRETQYF	14	TRBJ2-5	TRBV19
CAIREQGWNTGELFF	15	TRBJ2-2	TRBV10-3
CASSPLGQETSYTF	14	TRBJ1-2	TRBV18
CASSLVGRVQNEQFF	15	TRBJ2-1	TRBV5-1
CASSLEGFQTEAFF	14	TRBJ1-1	TRBV5-1
CASSLGYGRENEQFF	15	TRBJ2-1	TRBV5-1